The 8 T cell receptor beta chains below were found in one sample sequenced in a study of T-cell reconstitution after alpha-beta-depleted transplantation in children. The TCRbeta library was prepared with unique molecular identifiers. TCRdb re-analysed the PCR reads in MiXCR, keeping a single row per CDR3 protein. The sample consists of around 580,000 distinct CDR3 sequences, under 30% of them appearing once. Sequenced material: PBMCs, mostly from graft donor cells, taken 360 days after TCRalphabeta/CD19-depleted stem cell transplant. All receptors derive from a boy less than two years old who had a stem cell transplant for acute myeloid leukemia, so the T cells may come from the graft donor.

This clonotype has more than one count but fewer than ten. This chain joins TRBV7-2 and TRBJ1-2; tentative D call: TRBD1 (6 bases). The length of the CDR3 is 16 residues. Germline assignment: CDR1 SGHTA and CDR2 FQGNSA. V lost 3 bases to trimming and J lost 3 bases, with 17 bases between them. The CDR3 protein is CASSFQTGPLDYGYTF. The CDR3 region has the DNA TGTGCCAGCAGCTTCCAAACAGGGCCCCTTGACTATGGCTACACCTTC.

In its sample, this clonotype was seen a few times. The genes are TRBV29-1 and TRBJ2-1, with TRBD2 as a possible D gene (7 bases). Trimming stripped 8 bases from V and 9 bases from J, with 17 bases between. The V gene's germline CDR1 is SQVTM and CDR2 ANQGSEA. The CDR3 consists of 12 residues. In nucleotides, the CDR3 is TGCAGCCTTCGTCGGGGGGCCACTGAGCAGTTCTTC. Protein product: CSLRRGATEQFF.

V gene TRBV12-3 or TRBV12-4 combines with J gene TRBJ2-7; D is possibly TRBD2 (6 bases). This CDR3 has 14 residues. The germline V and J ends were trimmed by 3 bases and 7 bases, with 16 bases remaining between them. The chain's CDR3 is CASSFDAGTGEQYV. The CDR3 bases are TGTGCCAGCAGTTTCGACGCGGGGACGGGTGAGCAGTACGTC.

The chain carries TRBV24-1 and TRBJ2-3; the D call may be TRBD1 or TRBD2 (5 bases each). The CDR3 has 14 amino acids. Germline V gene data show CDR1 as KGHDR and CDR2 as SFDVKD. Between the trimmed V and J ends, which lost 5 bases and 4 bases, there was a span of 12 bases. CDR3 DNA sequence: TGTGCCACCAGTGTCCAAGGGACCCCAGATACGCAGTATTTT. As protein: CATSVQGTPDTQYF.

There are a few counts of this clonotype. The genes are TRBV29-1 and TRBJ1-1; D might be TRBD1 (5 bases). V shed 7 bases and J shed 1 base, with 19 bases lying between them. Germline assignment: CDR1 SQVTM and CDR2 ANQGSEA. This CDR3 is built from 15 residues. Here the CDR3 reads CSARQLGRENTEAFF. CDR3 bases: TGCAGCGCTCGCCAGTTGGGACGAGAGAACACTGAAGCTTTCTTT.

This clonotype came up many times. The CDR3 DNA follows: TGTGCCTGGAATAAACAGGGATTTAATGAGCAGTTCTTC. Translation gives CAWNKQGFNEQFF. The chain links TRBV30 to TRBJ2-1; D perhaps matches TRBD1 (6 bases). The germline gives CDR1 GTSNPN, CDR2 SVGIG (reference sequence). CDR3 length equals 13 residues. Trimming removed 4 bases from V and 7 bases from J, with 14 bases in between.

This rearrangement joins TRBV5-4 to TRBJ2-7; possible D gene TRBD1, 5 bases. The CDR3 spans 14 residues. Germline loops: CDR1 SGHNT, CDR2 YYREEE (reference sequence). Trimming left V 2 bases short and J 0 bases short, with 9 bases between. CDR3 loop: CASSFDSNSYEQYF. The CDR3 bases are TGTGCCAGCAGCTTTGACAGCAACTCCTACGAGCAGTACTTC.

The chain recombines TRBV4-1 with TRBJ2-1, with TRBD1 matching 11 bases. V lost 7 bases and J lost 6; bases outside the gene matches: 8. The length of the CDR3 is 15 residues. Per germline, CDR1 MGHRA and CDR2 YSYEKL. DNA for the CDR3: TGCGCCAGCACCGGGACAGGGGGTGACGGCAATGAGCAGTTCTTC. Residues: CASTGTGGDGNEQFF.